This TCR beta chain is from a study of blood T cell repertoires in COVID-19. In the study overall: PBMCs, B-cell-depleted T cells, or T cells were the source of the cDNA or gDNA that made up the material.

Only in-frame clones appear in the TCRdb table, and some are missing; sequencing was by immunoSEQ multiplex PCR. This sample yields 150,000 to 200,000 clones, of which roughly 84% are seen a single time; about 6.7% belongs to the top ten. Only a few counts were recorded for this clone. This TCR was recovered from a woman aged 40 to 50 with COVID-19, enrolled during active disease. The sample comprised peripheral blood.

This CDR3 is CAGAQGNQPQHF. The CDR3 nucleotides are TGTGCCGGAGCACAGGGGAATCAGCCCCAGCATTTT. This rearrangement joins TRBV28 to TRBJ1-5, with 7 bases that match TRBD1. This CDR3 region has 12 residues. Germline V gives CDR1 MDHEN, CDR2 SYDVKM. The junction had 5 bases not matched to a gene; V was cut back by 11 bases and J by 4 bases.